The sequence of this TCR beta chain was determined in a study of T cells in Graves' hyperthyroidism and ophthalmopathy. What was amplified from RNA transcripts were TCR beta CDR3 regions. First-round RT-PCR of the TCR CDR3 relied on the HTBI primer set. Each CDR3 protein gets one entry after TCRdb re-called the multiplex PCR reads with MiXCR. The repertoire holds 400,000 to 500,000 distinct CDR3 sequences, with about 13% as singletons. In this sample, this clonotype turned up many times. The antigen remains unidentified. The trim removed 4 bases at V and 1 base at J, leaving 6 bases unmatched. Germline CDR1 SGHRS, CDR2 YFSETQ. The CDR3 extends over 15 amino acids. Overall study findings and caveats: Appearing also in blood were most of the thyroid clonotypes expanded above 0.001.

The chain is built from TRBV5-1 and TRBJ2-7; 9 positions agree with TRBD2. Sequencing was done on a sample of blood. The origin of this receptor is a woman under 30 with Graves' hyperthyroidism. The DNA of the CDR3 is TGCGCCAGCAGCCCCGGACTAGCGCTATCCTACGAGCAGTACTTC. It specifies CASSPGLALSYEQYF.